This T cell receptor beta chain stems from a study of CD8 T cells in Susac syndrome. Reverse transcription of roughly 0.5 to 1 ug RNA was carried out with random hexamers. TCRdb re-analysed the immunoSEQ multiplex PCR reads in MiXCR, keeping a single row per CDR3 protein. Altogether about 180,000 distinct CDR3 sequences are present, approximately 94% being singletons, with the ten largest covering about 0.093%. The sequenced sample was CD4+ T cells from PBMCs. The TCR sequence derives from a human donor with multiple sclerosis.

CDR3 sequence (DNA): TGCGCCAGCAGCCCAGGACTGGCACGGGATTCGAATTCACCCCTCCACTTT. Protein: CASSPGLARDSNSPLHF. V usage is TRBV4-1 and J usage is TRBJ1-6; D call uncertain. Germline CDR1 reads MGHRA; CDR2 reads YSYEKL. CDR3 size: 17 residues. The V and J ends lost 4 bases and 7 bases respectively, with 20 bases between them.